This T cell receptor (beta chain) derives from a study of blood T cells in healthy people across ages. A note on this clonotype: What it recognizes is unknown.

Findings and limits, study-wide: Roughly linearly, TCR beta diversity per million T cells fell as age increased. Using unsorted PBMCs precluded a conclusive naive versus antigen-experienced comparison. The diversity estimates, figures obtained from one million T cells, were considered underestimates.

Primed by a sample-barcoded 5' primer and a J-beta primer mix, a second PCR proceeded for about 7 to 11 cycles. MiXCR, run by TCRdb on the 5' RACE reads, gives a single entry per CDR3 protein. The sample shows around 940,000 distinct CDR3 sequences, around 54% of them seen only once. The germline V and J ends were trimmed by 4 bases and 2 bases, with 15 bases remaining between them. This CDR3 is built from 16 residues. The sequence was obtained from a woman between 55 and 75 years old in good health. The material sequenced was blood. The genes are TRBV12-3 or TRBV12-4 and TRBJ2-1; possibly TRBD1 for D (6 bases). The CDR3 DNA sequence: TGTGCCAGCAGTTCGCACTGGACAGCCACCTACAATGAGCAGTTCTTC. Translation: CASSSHWTATYNEQFF.